The 20 T cell receptor beta chains below were found in one sample sequenced in a study of patients and donors after allogeneic stem cell transplantation. TCRdb reanalysed the RT-PCR reads using MiXCR and keeps one entry per CDR3 protein. Of about 150,000 distinct CDR3 sequences listed, about 36% are singletons. What was sequenced was blood, either unsorted or a sorted T cell fraction (not recorded which). These receptors came from a human donor who was either an allogeneic HSCT recipient or a stem cell or donor lymphocyte infusion donor (not recorded which). It is not recorded whose cells these are; they may come from a transplant donor.

The J gene is TRBJ1-4, the V gene TRBV20-1, with 7 bases fitting TRBD1. J was trimmed by 4 bases and V by 5 bases; bases with no gene match: 7. Germline CDR1 is DFQATT and CDR2 is SNEGSKA (reference sequence). The CDR3 runs to 14 residues. The CDR3 loop is CSALEYRGNEKLFF. CDR3 DNA sequence: TGCAGTGCTTTAGAATACAGGGGTAATGAAAAACTGTTTTTT.

J is TRBJ1-5 and V is TRBV12-3 or TRBV12-4; D is unclear. The CDR3 has 14 amino acids. V lost 6 bases and J lost 2, with 11 bases in between. The CDR3 spells CASRPRERNQPQHF. CDR3 in DNA: TGTGCCAGCAGACCACGAGAACGCAATCAGCCCCAGCATTTT.

This clonotype was counted a few times. The V call is TRBV5-1, the J call TRBJ1-1; D uncertain. In germline, CDR1 is SGHRS, CDR2 YFSETQ. V dropped 4 bases and J dropped 2 bases, with 18 bases sitting between them. This CDR3 region has 16 residues. The CDR3 reads CASSERYGGLNTEAFF. The DNA of the CDR3 is TGCGCCAGCAGCGAAAGGTACGGCGGCTTAAACACTGAAGCTTTCTTT.

The CDR3 DNA reads as TGTGCCAGCAGCGGCGCAGGGGGTAACACTGAAGCTTTCTTT. Residues: CASSGAGGNTEAFF. The chain couples TRBV9 to TRBJ1-1, with 7 bases matching TRBD1. With 3 bases clipped from V and 2 bases from J, the junction kept 4 bases outside the gene matches. Per the germline V gene, CDR1 is SGDLS and CDR2 is YYNGEE. CDR3 length: 14 amino acids. Combining the CDR3 with reference TRBV9 and TRBJ1-1 gives the whole variable domain DSGVTQTPKHLITATGQRVTLRCSPRSGDLSVYWYQQSLDQGLQFLIQYYNGEERAKGNILERFSAQQFPDLHSELNLSSLELGDSALYFCASSGAGGNTEAFFGQGTRLTVV.

The rearrangement links TRBV20-1 to TRBJ2-5; D is possibly TRBD1 or TRBD2 (8 bases each). Trimming shortened V by 6 bases and J by 9 bases, and 20 bases separated the two germline ends. Germline CDR1 reads DFQATT; CDR2 reads SNEGSKA (reference sequence). The CDR3 has 13 amino acids. Written as DNA, the CDR3 is TGCAGTGCCCGGACTAGCCAGGACAGGGCCCAGTACTTC. Translating it yields CSARTSQDRAQYF.

This clonotype has just one count. At one of its ends the junction is not consistent with the germline gene, which may arise from a read error. The V gene is TRBV7-7, the J gene TRBJ2-5, with 8 bases identical to TRBD2. The CDR3 spans 14 residues. Germline CDR1 SSHAT, CDR2 FNYEAQ (reference sequence). CDR3 loop: CASSLMQRGETQYF. The CDR3 DNA is TGTGCTAGCAGCTTAATGCAGCGGGGGGAGACCCAGTACTTC.

This clonotype came up a few times. At one boundary the junction diverges from the germline segment, which might be a read error. The CDR3 DNA is TGCAGTGCTAGGTCCCCCGGGGGGAGCACTGGAGCTTTCTTT. Translated: CSARSPGGSTGAFF. V is TRBV20-1 and J is TRBJ1-1; a weak D match, TRBD1 (5 bases). This CDR3 contains 14 residues. From germline, CDR1 is DFQATT and CDR2 SNEGSKA (reference sequence).

This clonotype was seen more than once but under ten times. The chain couples TRBV27 to TRBJ1-6; D gene uncertain. The CDR3 spans 13 residues. V was pared by 5 bases and J by 3 bases, with 5 bases between. CDR1 and CDR2 (germline): MNHEY, SMNVEV (reference sequence). The CDR3 bases are TGTGCCAGCAGTCAGAACTATAATTCACCCCTCCACTTT. Encoded protein: CASSQNYNSPLHF.

This clonotype was counted once. Sequence at one end of the junction differs from germline and may be a read error. This CDR3 reads CASRYYVQGDQPQHF. CDR3 nucleotide sequence: TGTGCCAGCAGGTACTACGTTCAGGGGGATCAGCCCCAGCATTTT. This chain joins TRBV6-2 or TRBV6-3 and TRBJ1-5, with 7 bases fitting TRBD1. The CDR3 totals 15 residues. From germline, CDR1 is MNHEY and CDR2 SVGEGT.

Only a few counts were recorded for this clonotype. This rearrangement joins TRBV20-1 to TRBJ2-2; 15 positions agree with TRBD2. The V segment lost 2 bases and the J segment 6 bases; nucleotides outside the gene matches: 10. This CDR3 is 18 amino acids long. Per germline, CDR1 DFQATT and CDR2 SNEGSKA (reference sequence). The CDR3 DNA sequence: TGCAGTGCTAGACGCCCCGGGACTAGCGGGGGGCCGGCCGGGGAGCTGTTTTTT. Residues: CSARRPGTSGGPAGELFF.

In this sample, this clonotype turned up a few times. The chain combines TRBV6-5 with TRBJ1-1, with a weak D call TRBD1 (6 bases). This CDR3 comprises 18 residues. V lost 1 base and J 6 bases, leaving 24 bases between the germline ends. The V gene's germline CDR1 is MNHEY and CDR2 SVGAGI. The CDR3 nucleotides are TGTGCCAGCAGTTACTGGACGGTCGGGGGGCGTTTGCCCGCTGAAGCTTTCTTT. It translates to CASSYWTVGGRLPAEAFF.

The gene calls are TRBV27 and TRBJ1-2, with D unresolved. The CDR3 spans 15 residues. The ends were cut back, 1 base at V and 1 base at J, with 10 bases in the middle. Germline CDR1 and CDR2: MNHEY and SMNVEV (reference sequence). This CDR3 reads CASSLLSGGNYGYTF. The CDR3 DNA sequence: TGTGCCAGCAGTTTATTATCGGGCGGTAACTATGGCTACACCTTC.

The rearrangement links TRBV5-1 to TRBJ1-6; no clear D gene. Deletions cut 1 base from V and 0 bases from J, with 8 bases between. CDR3 length equals 16 residues. Per germline, CDR1 SGHRS and CDR2 YFSETQ. The CDR3 spells CASSLYGSSYNSPLHF. For the CDR3, the DNA is TGCGCCAGCAGCTTGTATGGTAGCTCCTATAATTCACCCCTCCACTTT.

The chain carries TRBV3-1 and TRBJ2-3; no clear D. The V end was cut by 0 bases, the J end by 3 bases, with 10 bases between. The length of the CDR3 is 15 residues. CDR1 and CDR2 (germline): LGHDT, YNNKEL (reference sequence). The CDR3 region has the DNA TGTGCCAGCAGCCAAGATGGCCGGTGGACAGATACGCAGTATTTT. The encoded protein is CASSQDGRWTDTQYF.

There are a few counts of this clonotype. V gene TRBV19 combines with J gene TRBJ1-5; 11 bases line up with TRBD1. This CDR3 comprises 17 residues. The germline CDR1 and CDR2 sequences are LNHDA and SQIVND (reference sequence). Trimming took 5 bases from V and 2 from J; bases not matched to a gene: 8. The chain's CDR3 is CASSARTGGSRNQPQHF. Here the CDR3 DNA reads TGTGCCAGTAGTGCCCGGACAGGGGGCAGTCGCAATCAGCCCCAGCATTTT.

In this sample, this clonotype turned up a few times. This chain links TRBV7-2 with TRBJ2-2; unclear D gene. The CDR3 runs 13 residues. The germline CDR1 and CDR2 sequences are SGHTA and FQGNSA. Trimming removed 5 bases from V and 4 bases from J, with 8 bases in between. In DNA, the CDR3 is TGTGCCAGCAGCCCAGTGCGCACCGGGGAGCTGTTTTTT. Translation: CASSPVRTGELFF.

The V gene is TRBV6-6, the J gene TRBJ1-1, with D possibly matching TRBD1 (5 bases). This CDR3 region has 15 residues. Trimming took off 6 bases at V and 1 base at J, with 15 bases between the two ends. CDR1 and CDR2 (germline): MNHNY, SVGAGI (reference sequence). The CDR3 sequence is CASSPPDIWNTEAFF. CDR3 DNA: TGTGCCAGCAGCCCTCCGGACATCTGGAACACTGAAGCTTTCTTT.

The chain has TRBV6-5 and TRBJ1-6; 8 positions agree with TRBD1. Germline CDR1 and CDR2: MNHEY and SVGAGI. Trimming cost V 5 bases and J 12 bases; bases outside gene matches: 12. The CDR3 is 15 amino acids. The CDR3 reads CASSPLTGAPGPLHF. CDR3 DNA sequence: TGTGCCAGCAGTCCCCTGACAGGGGCCCCGGGACCCCTCCACTTT.

This clonotype showed up just a few times. The rearrangement uses TRBV10-3 and TRBJ2-6; TRBD2 aligns across 11 bases. With 6 bases clipped from V and 0 bases from J, the junction kept 4 bases outside the gene matches. The CDR3 is 17 residues long. CDR1 and CDR2 from the germline V gene are ENHRY and SYGVKD. CDR3 sequence reads: CAIRTSGDRSGANVLTF. The CDR3 coding sequence is TGTGCCATCAGGACTAGCGGGGATCGCTCTGGGGCCAACGTCCTGACTTTC.

This clonotype showed up just a few times. This chain uses TRBV4-1 with TRBJ2-1; TRBD2 agrees at 9 bases. Trimming took 0 bases from V and 7 from J; bases not matched to a gene: 16. The CDR3 is 19 amino acids. Germline CDR1 MGHRA, CDR2 YSYEKL. The CDR3 protein is CASSQERGDSAGGKNEQFF. The CDR3 region has the DNA TGCGCCAGCAGCCAAGAGAGAGGGGATTCAGCGGGGGGTAAAAATGAGCAGTTCTTC.